This TCR beta chain was identified in a study of shared clonotypes between healthy human individuals. This table comes from immunoSEQ multiplex PCR, and its TCRdb copy is limited to in-frame clones, with some not included. The data show some 1.5 million clones, about 96% seen once. The CDR3 spans 18 residues. V shed 7 bases, J shed 5 bases, and the junction held 20 bases outside the gene matches. Germline V gene lookup returns CDR1 MNHEY and CDR2 SMNVEV (reference sequence). The specimen was naive CD4+ T cells sorted from blood. Subset specified: CD45RA+ positively selected. The receptor was derived from a man aged 30-40 years in good health. The chain is built from TRBV27 and TRBJ2-1; 7 nucleotides agree with TRBD2. Written as DNA, the CDR3 is TGTGCCAGCAATCCAGGACTAGGAATTTTCTTACCGAACAATGAGCAGTTCTTC. The encoded protein is CASNPGLGIFLPNNEQFF.